These T cell receptor beta chains were read from a single sample in a study of blood T cells in healthy people across ages. From the 5' RACE reads, TCRdb called clonotypes with MiXCR, one entry per CDR3 protein. Among over 500,000 distinct CDR3 sequences, about 27% were seen once, and the ten largest hold 3% to 4%. The same sample was also used in a study of T cells of mothers and their children.

Sequenced material: blood. The receptors derive from a boy aged 2-15 years in good health. The CDR3 runs from the conserved cysteine through the conserved F or W. D genes are given only for firm matches.

v_gene	j_gene	d_gene	CDR3aa
TRBV7-9	TRBJ1-2	-	CASSHSQPALPNYGYTF
TRBV27	TRBJ2-5	TRBD2	CASSFGTSVQETQYF
TRBV7-9	TRBJ2-3	TRBD2	CASSFILAGEADTQYF
TRBV20-1	-	-	CSARSLGGVHYEQYF
TRBV9	TRBJ2-2	-	CASSVDPNTGELFF
TRBV4-1	TRBJ2-4	-	CASSRRTDRTGAKNIQYF
TRBV20-1	TRBJ2-3	-	CSARVLSTDTQYF
TRBV29-1	TRBJ2-1	TRBD1	CSVGQGDYNEQFF
TRBV28	TRBJ1-5	-	CASSHRDQPQHF
TRBV20-1	TRBJ2-7	-	CSARDRPRTYEQYF
TRBV4-1	TRBJ2-1	-	CASSQGPYNEQFF
TRBV2	TRBJ1-2	TRBD1	CATQGTGDGYTF
TRBV30	TRBJ1-4	TRBD1	CAWSQDRINEKLFF
TRBV18	-	TRBD2	CACSVGTSGRVFSKNEQFF
TRBV18	TRBJ1-1	TRBD1	CASSPQDRGAFF
TRBV18	TRBJ1-6	TRBD1	CASSPLGQDNSPLHF
TRBV5-1	TRBJ2-1	-	CASSFGLGGNNEQFF
TRBV6-2/TRBV6-3	TRBJ2-7	-	CASSSGLALEQYF
TRBV5-1	TRBJ2-2	TRBD1	CASSLDTGGGELFF
TRBV18	TRBJ1-1	-	CASSLQTGGEAFF
TRBV6-2/TRBV6-3	TRBJ1-1	-	CASSYIPTGARRSTEAFF
TRBV10-3	TRBJ2-3	TRBD2	CAISEGLAGTDTQYF
TRBV12-3/TRBV12-4	TRBJ2-7	TRBD1	CASTWGTALYEQYF
TRBV20-1	TRBJ2-3	-	CSARRETDTQYF
TRBV6-6	TRBJ1-2	-	CASSGGPNYGYTF
TRBV15	TRBJ2-2	TRBD1	CATSSYPDRDRLTGELFF
TRBV29-1	-	-	CSAFSSSVYNEQFF
TRBV6-5	-	-	CASSSPSEGRYEQFF
TRBV5-1	TRBJ2-1	TRBD2	CASSWGLAGYNEQFF